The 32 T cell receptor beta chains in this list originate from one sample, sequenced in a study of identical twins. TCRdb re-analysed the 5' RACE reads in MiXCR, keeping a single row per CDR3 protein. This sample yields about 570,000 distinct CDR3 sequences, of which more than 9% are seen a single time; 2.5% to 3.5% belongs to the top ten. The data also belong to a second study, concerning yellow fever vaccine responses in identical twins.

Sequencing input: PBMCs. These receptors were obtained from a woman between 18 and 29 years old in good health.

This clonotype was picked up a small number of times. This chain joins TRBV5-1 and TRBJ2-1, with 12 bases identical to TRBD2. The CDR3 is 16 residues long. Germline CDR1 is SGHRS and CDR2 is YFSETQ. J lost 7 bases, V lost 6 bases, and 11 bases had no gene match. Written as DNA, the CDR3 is TGCGCCAGCACCCTCGGAGGCCTAGCGGGGGGGAATGAGCAGTTCTTC. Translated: CASTLGGLAGGNEQFF.

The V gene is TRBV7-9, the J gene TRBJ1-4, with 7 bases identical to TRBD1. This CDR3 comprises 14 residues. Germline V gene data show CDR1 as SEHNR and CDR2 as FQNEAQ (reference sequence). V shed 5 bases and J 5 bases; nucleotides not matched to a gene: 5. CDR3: CASSPLQGNEKLFF. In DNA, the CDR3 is TGTGCCAGCAGCCCATTACAGGGGAATGAAAAACTGTTTTTT. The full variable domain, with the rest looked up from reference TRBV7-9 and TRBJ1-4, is DTGVSQNPRHKITKRGQNVTFRCDPISEHNRLYWYRQTLGQGPEFLTYFQNEAQLEKSRLLSDRFSAERPKGSFSTLEIQRTEQGDSAMYLCASSPLQGNEKLFFGSGTQLSVL.

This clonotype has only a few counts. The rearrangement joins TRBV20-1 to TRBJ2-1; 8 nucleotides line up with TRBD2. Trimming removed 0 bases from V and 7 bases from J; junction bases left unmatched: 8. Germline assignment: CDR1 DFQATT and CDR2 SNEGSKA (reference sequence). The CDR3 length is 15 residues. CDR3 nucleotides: TGCAGTGCTAGAGATTCTTCCGGGGGGGCGAATGAGCAGTTCTTC. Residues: CSARDSSGGANEQFF.

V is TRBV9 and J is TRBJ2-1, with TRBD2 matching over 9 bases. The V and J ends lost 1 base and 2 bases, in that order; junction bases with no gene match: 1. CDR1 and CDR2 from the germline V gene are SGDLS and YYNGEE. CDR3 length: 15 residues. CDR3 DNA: TGTGCCAGCAGCGTACGACTAGCGGCCTACAATGAGCAGTTCTTC. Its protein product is CASSVRLAAYNEQFF.

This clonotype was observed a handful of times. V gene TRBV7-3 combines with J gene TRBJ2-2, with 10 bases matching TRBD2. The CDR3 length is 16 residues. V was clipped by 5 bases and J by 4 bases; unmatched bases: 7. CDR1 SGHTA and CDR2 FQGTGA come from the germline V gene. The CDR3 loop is CASSPTSGWATGELFF. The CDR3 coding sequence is TGTGCCAGCAGCCCGACTAGCGGGTGGGCCACCGGGGAGCTGTTTTTT.

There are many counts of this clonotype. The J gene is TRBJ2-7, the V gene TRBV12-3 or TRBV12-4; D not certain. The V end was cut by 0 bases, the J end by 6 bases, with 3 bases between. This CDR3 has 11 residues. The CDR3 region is CASSLASEQYF. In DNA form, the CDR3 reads TGTGCCAGCAGTTTAGCTAGCGAGCAGTACTTC.

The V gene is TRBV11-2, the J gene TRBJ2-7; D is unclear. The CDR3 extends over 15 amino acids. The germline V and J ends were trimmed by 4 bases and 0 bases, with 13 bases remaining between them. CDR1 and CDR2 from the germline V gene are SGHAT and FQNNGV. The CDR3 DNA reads TGTGCCAGCAGCTCCCCGTGGCCTTTCTCCTACGAGCAGTACTTC. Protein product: CASSSPWPFSYEQYF.

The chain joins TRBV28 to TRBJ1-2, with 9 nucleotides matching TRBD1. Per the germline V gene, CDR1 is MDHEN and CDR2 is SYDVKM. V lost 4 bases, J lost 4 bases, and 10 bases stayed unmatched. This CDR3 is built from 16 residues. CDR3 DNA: TGTGCCAGCAGTTCAAAGACAGGGGGGCAACCCTATGGCTACACCTTC. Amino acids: CASSSKTGGQPYGYTF.

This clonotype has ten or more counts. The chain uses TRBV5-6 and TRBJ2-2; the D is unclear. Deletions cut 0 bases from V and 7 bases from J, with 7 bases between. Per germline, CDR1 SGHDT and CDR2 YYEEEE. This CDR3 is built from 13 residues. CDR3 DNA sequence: TGTGCCAGCAGCTTGGACGGATACGGGGAGCTGTTTTTT. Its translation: CASSLDGYGELFF.

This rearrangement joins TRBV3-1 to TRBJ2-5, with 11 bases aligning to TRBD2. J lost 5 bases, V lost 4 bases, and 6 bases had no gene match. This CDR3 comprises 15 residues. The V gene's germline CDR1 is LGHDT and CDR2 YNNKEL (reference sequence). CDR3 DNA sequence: TGTGCCAGCAGCCCATTACTAGCGGGAGACGAGACCCAGTACTTC. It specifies CASSPLLAGDETQYF.

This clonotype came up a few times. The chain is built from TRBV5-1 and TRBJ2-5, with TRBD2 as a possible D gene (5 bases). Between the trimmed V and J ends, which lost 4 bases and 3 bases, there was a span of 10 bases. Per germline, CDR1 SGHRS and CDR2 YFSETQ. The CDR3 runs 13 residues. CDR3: CASSPDSEETQYF. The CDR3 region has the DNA TGCGCCAGCAGCCCGGACTCTGAAGAGACCCAGTACTTC.

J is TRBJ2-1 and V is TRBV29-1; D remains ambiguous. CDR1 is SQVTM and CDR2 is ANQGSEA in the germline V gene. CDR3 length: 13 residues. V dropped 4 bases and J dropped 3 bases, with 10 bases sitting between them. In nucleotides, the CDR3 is TGCAGCGTTGTTCTTCTGCACTACAATGAGCAGTTCTTC. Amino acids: CSVVLLHYNEQFF.

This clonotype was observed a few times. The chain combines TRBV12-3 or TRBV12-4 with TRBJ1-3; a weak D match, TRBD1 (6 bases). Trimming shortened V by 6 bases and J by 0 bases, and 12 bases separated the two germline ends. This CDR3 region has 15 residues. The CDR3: CASSETGVSGNTIYF. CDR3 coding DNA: TGTGCCAGCAGCGAGACAGGAGTCTCTGGAAACACCATATATTTT.

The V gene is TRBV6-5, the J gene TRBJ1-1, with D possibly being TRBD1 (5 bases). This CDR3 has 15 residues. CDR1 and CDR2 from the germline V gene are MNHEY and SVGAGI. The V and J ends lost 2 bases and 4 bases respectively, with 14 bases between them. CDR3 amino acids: CASSYTRGGGTEAFF. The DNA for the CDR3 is TGTGCCAGCAGTTACACCCGGGGCGGTGGCACTGAAGCTTTCTTT.

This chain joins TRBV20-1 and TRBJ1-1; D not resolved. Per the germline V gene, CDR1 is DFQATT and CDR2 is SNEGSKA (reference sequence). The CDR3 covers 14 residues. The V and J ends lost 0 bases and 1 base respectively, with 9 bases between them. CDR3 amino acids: CSARDKTGNTEAFF. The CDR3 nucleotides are TGCAGTGCTAGAGACAAAACGGGGAACACTGAAGCTTTCTTT.

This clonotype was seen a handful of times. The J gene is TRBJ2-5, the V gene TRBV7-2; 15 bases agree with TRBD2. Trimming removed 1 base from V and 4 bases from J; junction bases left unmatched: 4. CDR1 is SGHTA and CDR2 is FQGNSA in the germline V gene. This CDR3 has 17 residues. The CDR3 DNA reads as TGTGCCAGCAGCTTAGGGGGACTAGCGGGAGGAGTAGAGACCCAGTACTTC. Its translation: CASSLGGLAGGVETQYF.

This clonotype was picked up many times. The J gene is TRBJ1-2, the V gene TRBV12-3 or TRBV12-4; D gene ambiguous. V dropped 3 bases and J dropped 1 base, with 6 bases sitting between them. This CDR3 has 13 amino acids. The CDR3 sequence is CASSFEINYGYTF. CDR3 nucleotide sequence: TGTGCCAGCAGTTTTGAGATTAACTATGGCTACACCTTC.

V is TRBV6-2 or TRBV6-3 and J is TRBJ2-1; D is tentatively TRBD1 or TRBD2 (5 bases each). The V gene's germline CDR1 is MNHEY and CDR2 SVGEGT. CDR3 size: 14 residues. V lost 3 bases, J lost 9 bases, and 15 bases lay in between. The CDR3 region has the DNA TGTGCCAGCAGTTATCGTCCCACTGGGGGTGAGCAGTTCTTC. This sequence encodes CASSYRPTGGEQFF.

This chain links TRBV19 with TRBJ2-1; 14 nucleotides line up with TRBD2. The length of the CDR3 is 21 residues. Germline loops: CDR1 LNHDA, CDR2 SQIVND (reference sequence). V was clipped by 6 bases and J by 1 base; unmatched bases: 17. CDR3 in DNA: TGTGCCAGTAGACCCCCGGGACTAGCGGGAGTAGGGGGGTCGTCCTACAATGAGCAGTTCTTC. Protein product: CASRPPGLAGVGGSSYNEQFF.

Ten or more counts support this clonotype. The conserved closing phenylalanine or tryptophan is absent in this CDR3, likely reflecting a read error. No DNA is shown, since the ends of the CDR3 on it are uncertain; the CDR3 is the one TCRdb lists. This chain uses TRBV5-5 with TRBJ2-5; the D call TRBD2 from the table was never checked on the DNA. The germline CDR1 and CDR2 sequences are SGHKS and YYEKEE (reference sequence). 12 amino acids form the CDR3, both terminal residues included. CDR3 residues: CASSFAGEKRDL.

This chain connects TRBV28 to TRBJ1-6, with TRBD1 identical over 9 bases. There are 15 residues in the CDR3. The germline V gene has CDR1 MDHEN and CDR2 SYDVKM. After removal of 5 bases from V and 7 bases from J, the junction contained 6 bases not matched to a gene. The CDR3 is CASSAPGTGNSPLHF. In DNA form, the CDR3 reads TGTGCCAGCAGTGCCCCCGGGACAGGGAATTCACCCCTCCACTTT.

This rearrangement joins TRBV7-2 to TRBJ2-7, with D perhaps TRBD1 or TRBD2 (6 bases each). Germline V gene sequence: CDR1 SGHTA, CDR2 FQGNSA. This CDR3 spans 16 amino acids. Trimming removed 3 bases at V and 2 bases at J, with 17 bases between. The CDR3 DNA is TGTGCCAGCAGCTTCGTTCGGGGGCCGCGAACCTACGAGCAGTACTTC. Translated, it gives CASSFVRGPRTYEQYF. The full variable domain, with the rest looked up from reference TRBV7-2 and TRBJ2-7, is GAGVSQSPSNKVTEKGKDVELRCDPISGHTALYWYRQSLGQGLEFLIYFQGNSAPDKSGLPSDRFSAERTGGSVSTLTIQRTQQEDSAVYLCASSFVRGPRTYEQYFGPGTRLTVT.

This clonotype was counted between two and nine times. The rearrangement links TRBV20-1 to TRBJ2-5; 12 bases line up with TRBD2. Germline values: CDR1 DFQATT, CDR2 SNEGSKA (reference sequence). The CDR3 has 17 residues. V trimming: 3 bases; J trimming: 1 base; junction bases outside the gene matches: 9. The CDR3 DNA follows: TGCAGTGCTAGGAGACCGGGACTAGCGGGCCTCCAAGAGACCCAGTACTTC. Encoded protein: CSARRPGLAGLQETQYF.

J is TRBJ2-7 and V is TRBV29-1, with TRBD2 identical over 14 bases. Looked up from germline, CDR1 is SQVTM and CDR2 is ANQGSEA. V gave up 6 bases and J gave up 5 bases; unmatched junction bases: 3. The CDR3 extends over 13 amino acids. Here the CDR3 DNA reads TGCAGCGTCGGGACTAGCGGGAGCCACGAGCAGTACTTC. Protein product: CSVGTSGSHEQYF.

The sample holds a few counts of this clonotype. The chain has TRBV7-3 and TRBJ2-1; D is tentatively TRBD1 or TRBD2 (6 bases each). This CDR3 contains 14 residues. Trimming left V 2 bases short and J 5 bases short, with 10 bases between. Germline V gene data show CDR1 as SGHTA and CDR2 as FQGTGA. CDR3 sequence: CASSLGGLNNEQFF. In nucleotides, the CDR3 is TGTGCCAGCAGCTTAGGGGGGCTAAACAATGAGCAGTTCTTC.

DNA for the CDR3: TGCAGTGCTACTGGACTAGCGGAGCCCACAGATACGCAGTATTTT. Its translation: CSATGLAEPTDTQYF. The V and J genes are TRBV20-1 and TRBJ2-3, with 10 bases identical to TRBD2. The germline V gene encodes CDR1 DFQATT and CDR2 SNEGSKA (reference sequence). The CDR3 is 15 amino acids. With V trimmed by 4 bases and J by 2 bases, 6 bases remained unmatched.

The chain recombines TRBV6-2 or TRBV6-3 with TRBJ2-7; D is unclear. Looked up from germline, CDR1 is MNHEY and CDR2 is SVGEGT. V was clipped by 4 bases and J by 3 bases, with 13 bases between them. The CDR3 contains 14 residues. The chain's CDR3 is CASSFSSIGYEQYF. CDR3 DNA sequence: TGTGCCAGCAGTTTTAGCAGCATTGGCTACGAGCAGTACTTC.

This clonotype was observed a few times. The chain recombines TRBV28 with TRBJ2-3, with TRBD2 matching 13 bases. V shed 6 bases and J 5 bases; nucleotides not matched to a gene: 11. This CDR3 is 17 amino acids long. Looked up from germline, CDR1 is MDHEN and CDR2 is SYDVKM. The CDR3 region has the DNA TGTGCCAGCAGAACTATAGGGACTAGCGGGATGGGAGATACGCAGTATTTT. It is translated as CASRTIGTSGMGDTQYF.

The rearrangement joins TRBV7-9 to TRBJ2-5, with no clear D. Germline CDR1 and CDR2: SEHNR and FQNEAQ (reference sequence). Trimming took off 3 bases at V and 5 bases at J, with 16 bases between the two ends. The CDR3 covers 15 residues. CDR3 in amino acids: CASSFPAGIAETQYF. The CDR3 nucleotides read TGTGCCAGCAGCTTCCCTGCAGGCATAGCTGAGACCCAGTACTTC.

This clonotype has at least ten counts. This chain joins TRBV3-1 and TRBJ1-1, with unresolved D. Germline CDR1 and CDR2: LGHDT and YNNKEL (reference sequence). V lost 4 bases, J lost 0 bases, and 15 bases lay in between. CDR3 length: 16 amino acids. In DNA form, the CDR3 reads TGTGCCAGCAGCCCACCAGGCGTCATTGTGAACACTGAAGCTTTCTTT. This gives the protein CASSPPGVIVNTEAFF. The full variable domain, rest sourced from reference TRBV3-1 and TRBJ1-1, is DTAVSQTPKYLVTQMGNDKSIKCEQNLGHDTMYWYKQDSKKFLKIMFSYNNKELIINETVPNRFSPKSPDKAHLNLHINSLELGDSAVYFCASSPPGVIVNTEAFFGQGTRLTVV.

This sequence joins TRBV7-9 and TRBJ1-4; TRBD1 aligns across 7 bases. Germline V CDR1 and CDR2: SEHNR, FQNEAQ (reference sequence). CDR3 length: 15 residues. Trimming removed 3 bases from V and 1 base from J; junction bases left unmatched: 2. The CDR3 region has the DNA TGTGCCAGCAGCTTGCAGGGGGTAACTAATGAAAAACTGTTTTTT. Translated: CASSLQGVTNEKLFF.

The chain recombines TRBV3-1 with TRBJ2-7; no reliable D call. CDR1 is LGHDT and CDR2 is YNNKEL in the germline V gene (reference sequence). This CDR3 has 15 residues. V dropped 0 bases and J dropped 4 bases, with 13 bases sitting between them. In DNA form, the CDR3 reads TGTGCCAGCAGCCAAGAAGGCCGTATCCGGTACGAGCAGTACTTC. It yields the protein CASSQEGRIRYEQYF.